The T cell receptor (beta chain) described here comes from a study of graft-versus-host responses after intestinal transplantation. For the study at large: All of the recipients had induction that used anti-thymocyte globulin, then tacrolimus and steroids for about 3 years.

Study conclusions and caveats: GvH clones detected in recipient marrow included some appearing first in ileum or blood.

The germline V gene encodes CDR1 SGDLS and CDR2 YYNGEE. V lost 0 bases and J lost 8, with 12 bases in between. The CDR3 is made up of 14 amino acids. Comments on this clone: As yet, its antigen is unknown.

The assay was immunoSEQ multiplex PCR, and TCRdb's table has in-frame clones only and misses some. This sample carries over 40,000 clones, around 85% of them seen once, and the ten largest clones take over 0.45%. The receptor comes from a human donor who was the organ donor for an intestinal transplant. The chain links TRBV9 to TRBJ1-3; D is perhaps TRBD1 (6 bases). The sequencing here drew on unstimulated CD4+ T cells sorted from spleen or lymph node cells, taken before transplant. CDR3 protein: CASSVAGRGYTIYF. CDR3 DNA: TGTGCCAGCAGCGTAGCGGGCAGGGGATACACCATATATTTT.